Sequencing of this T cell receptor beta chain was carried out in a study of T cell responses to AZD1222 COVID-19 vaccine. Assay used: immunoSEQ multiplex PCR; TCRdb lists only in-frame clones, some missing. The sample lists fewer than 110,000 clones, about 90% occurring once. In germline, CDR1 is MNHEY, CDR2 SMNVEV (reference sequence). CDR3 length: 14 amino acids. Trimming cost V 6 bases and J 3 bases, with 12 bases left between them. This clonotype was obtained from an adult in good health. The chain is built from TRBV27 and TRBJ1-5, with D maybe TRBD1 (5 bases). The specimen comprised peripheral blood, sampled on day 0 of AZD1222 vaccination. CDR3 residues: CASRGPGTNQPQHF. The CDR3 nucleotides read TGTGCCAGCAGGGGGCCGGGCACCAATCAGCCCCAGCATTTT.